These 9 T cell receptor beta chains came from one sample sequenced in a study of blood T cell repertoires in COVID-19. Libraries were prepared by immunoSEQ multiplex PCR; TCRdb keeps only in-frame clonotypes and omits some of them. The top ten clones hold less than 8% of a sample with a few hundred thousand clones, roughly nine tenths of them seen once. The sample taken for sequencing was peripheral blood. The origin of the receptors is a man aged 55 to 70 with acute or convalescent COVID-19.

The rearrangement uses TRBV7-9 and TRBJ2-7; D is perhaps TRBD1 (6 bases). The CDR3 has 14 residues. V lost 10 bases to trimming and J lost 0 bases, with 16 bases between them. Per germline, CDR1 SEHNR and CDR2 FQNEAQ (reference sequence). CDR3 loop: CATQRQGGSYEQYF. The CDR3 DNA reads TGTGCCACCCAGCGACAAGGGGGCTCCTACGAGCAGTACTTC.

This clone came up once. CDR3 residues: CASSQERHGVTGELFF. For the CDR3, the DNA is TGCGCCAGCAGCCAAGAAAGGCACGGGGTCACCGGGGAGCTGTTTTTT. V and J are TRBV4-1 and TRBJ2-2, with D possibly matching TRBD2 (5 bases). The CDR3 loop spans 16 amino acids. V gave up 0 bases and J gave up 4 bases, with 12 bases separating them. Per the germline V gene, CDR1 is MGHRA and CDR2 is YSYEKL.

This chain connects TRBV9 to TRBJ2-7; 8 nucleotides align to TRBD1. The CDR3 covers 13 residues. Germline V CDR1 and CDR2: SGDLS, YYNGEE. The junction had 2 bases not matched to a gene; V was cut back by 3 bases and J by 3 bases. The CDR3: CASSGTGGYEQYF. The CDR3 bases are TGTGCCAGCAGCGGTACAGGGGGCTACGAGCAGTACTTC.

The V call is TRBV19, the J call TRBJ2-3; TRBD1 aligns across 8 bases. Per the germline V gene, CDR1 is LNHDA and CDR2 is SQIVND (reference sequence). The V gene end was trimmed by 4 bases and the J gene end by 0 bases; junction bases not matched to a gene: 3. The length of the CDR3 is 15 residues. The CDR3 nucleotides are TGTGCCAGTAGTACCCGACAGGGGAGCACAGATACGCAGTATTTT. As protein: CASSTRQGSTDTQYF.

This clone was seen only a few times. CDR3 loop: CASSQDPYFYEQYF. For the CDR3, the DNA is TGTGCCAGCAGCCAAGATCCCTACTTCTACGAGCAGTACTTC. The V call is TRBV3-1 (or the pseudogene TRBV3-2), the J call TRBJ2-7; D ambiguous. The CDR3 is 14 amino acids. V was pared by 0 bases and J by 3 bases, with 9 bases between. Per the germline V gene, CDR1 is LGHDT and CDR2 is YNNKEL (reference sequence).

This clone was picked up a small number of times. The chain recombines TRBV7-2 with TRBJ2-1, with D tentatively TRBD2 (6 bases). This CDR3 comprises 16 residues. V was shortened by 1 base and J by 10 bases, with 20 bases between the two germline ends. Germline loops: CDR1 SGHTA, CDR2 FQGNSA. Here the CDR3 DNA reads TGTGCCAGCAGCTTAGGCCGAGGCGCGGGATCGGGGGAGCAGTTCTTC. It yields the protein CASSLGRGAGSGEQFF.

The chain couples TRBV11-2 to TRBJ1-2, with unresolved D. The CDR3 has 17 amino acids. The germline V gene has CDR1 SGHAT and CDR2 FQNNGV. Trimming took off 5 bases at V and 2 bases at J, with 21 bases between the two ends. CDR3 coding DNA: TGTGCCAGCAGCCGGTGGGCGAGTCCCGGTTGGAACTATGGCTACACCTTC. Residues: CASSRWASPGWNYGYTF.

This rearrangement joins TRBV6-6 to TRBJ2-1; 11 nucleotides line up with TRBD2. The CDR3 consists of 15 residues. The V segment lost 5 bases and the J segment 5 bases; nucleotides outside the gene matches: 5. The germline V gene encodes CDR1 MNHNY and CDR2 SVGAGI (reference sequence). This CDR3 is CASSETSGNNNEQFF. Here the CDR3 DNA reads TGTGCCAGCAGTGAGACTAGCGGGAACAACAATGAGCAGTTCTTC.

This rearrangement joins TRBV5-1 to TRBJ1-1, with D possibly being TRBD1 (5 bases). CDR1 and CDR2 (germline): SGHRS, YFSETQ. The CDR3 runs to 11 residues. V lost 5 bases and J lost 9, with 11 bases in between. The CDR3 DNA is TGCGCCAGCAGTACAGGTTACCAAGCTTTCTTT. Translation: CASSTGYQAFF.